The 6 T cell receptor beta chains reported below all come from one sample, sequenced in a study of CD8 T cells in Susac syndrome. Random hexamers were used to reverse transcribe the RNA input (roughly 0.5 to 1 ug). TCRdb ran MiXCR on the immunoSEQ multiplex PCR reads and lists one entry per CDR3 protein. Of about 440,000 distinct CDR3 sequences listed, roughly 85% are singletons. Sequencing input: CD8+ T cells from PBMCs. These receptors were obtained from a human donor with multiple sclerosis.

The rearrangement uses TRBV28 and TRBJ2-6, with TRBD1 matching over 8 bases. Germline loops: CDR1 MDHEN, CDR2 SYDVKM. This CDR3 is built from 16 residues. Trimming took 10 bases from V and 2 from J; bases not matched to a gene: 10. This CDR3 reads CATLRGQDPGANVLTF. DNA of the CDR3: TGTGCCACCCTACGGGGACAGGATCCTGGGGCCAACGTCCTGACTTTC.

V is TRBV7-9 and J is TRBJ2-2; 10 positions match TRBD1. This CDR3 comprises 13 residues. Germline CDR1 SEHNR, CDR2 FQNEAQ (reference sequence). V dropped 5 bases and J dropped 9; count of bases not matched to a gene: 3. The CDR3 nucleotides are TGTGCCAGCAGCCGGGACAGGGGAAGGGAGCTGTTTTTT. This translates into CASSRDRGRELFF.

This chain uses TRBV4-1 with TRBJ1-2, with D possibly TRBD1 on 5 matching bases. This CDR3 region has 13 residues. CDR1 and CDR2 (germline): MGHRA, YSYEKL. V shed 5 bases and J shed 1 base, with 8 bases lying between them. The CDR3 loop is CASSAGRNYGYTF. Here the CDR3 DNA reads TGCGCCAGCAGCGCAGGGCGTAACTATGGCTACACCTTC.

This clonotype was picked up a small number of times. The J gene is TRBJ2-7, the V gene TRBV27; 7 bases are shared with TRBD1. The CDR3 extends over 14 amino acids. The germline V gene encodes CDR1 MNHEY and CDR2 SMNVEV (reference sequence). After removal of 0 bases from V and 3 bases from J, the junction contained 2 bases not matched to a gene. DNA of the CDR3: TGTGCCAGCAGTTTATCGAGACAGGGCTACGAGCAGTACTTC. Protein sequence: CASSLSRQGYEQYF.

This clonotype was seen a handful of times. This chain connects TRBV6-2 or TRBV6-3 to TRBJ2-7, with 8 bases lining up with TRBD1. This CDR3 has 14 residues. CDR1 and CDR2 (germline): MNHEY, SVGEGT. V lost 4 bases and J lost 2; bases outside the gene matches: 4. In nucleotides, the CDR3 is TGTGCCAGCAGTTCAGACAGGGGACCCTACGAGCAGTACTTC. Translated: CASSSDRGPYEQYF.

This rearrangement joins TRBV28 to TRBJ2-6; the D gene is possibly TRBD2 (7 bases). The CDR3 runs 15 residues. The V gene lost 7 bases and the J gene lost 4 bases, with 14 bases spanning the gap. Germline V CDR1 and CDR2: MDHEN, SYDVKM. The CDR3 DNA is TGTGCCAGCAACCGCGGGGGCTCGGGGGCCAACGTCCTGACTTTC. Its translation is CASNRGGSGANVLTF.